This TCR beta chain appears in the sequencing data of a study of control samples from healthy donors and cancer patients. Only in-frame clones appear in the TCRdb table, and some are missing; sequencing was by immunoSEQ multiplex PCR. The sample has 230,000 or so clones, about 95% seen once. V was cut by 2 bases and J by 0 bases, with 10 bases left in between. Germline assignment: CDR1 LGHDT and CDR2 YNNKEL (reference sequence). CDR3 length: 15 residues. The receptor was isolated from a middle-aged man in good health. The sequencing sample was made of blood. The rearrangement links TRBV3-1 (or the pseudogene TRBV3-2) to TRBJ1-1; D remains ambiguous. CDR3 sequence: CASSQLARVNTEAFF. The CDR3, as DNA: TGTGCCAGCAGCCAATTAGCGAGGGTGAACACTGAAGCTTTCTTT.